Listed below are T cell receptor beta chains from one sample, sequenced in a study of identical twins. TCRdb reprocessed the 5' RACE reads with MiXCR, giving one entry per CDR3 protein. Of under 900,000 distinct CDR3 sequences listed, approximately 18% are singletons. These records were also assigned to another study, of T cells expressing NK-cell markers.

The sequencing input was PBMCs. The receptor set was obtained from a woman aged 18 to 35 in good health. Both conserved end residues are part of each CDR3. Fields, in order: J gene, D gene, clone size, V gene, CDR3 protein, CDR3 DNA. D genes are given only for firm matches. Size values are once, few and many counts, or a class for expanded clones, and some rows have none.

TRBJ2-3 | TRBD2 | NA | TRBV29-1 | CSAQRGVGTDTQYF | TGCAGCGCACAGCGGGGGGTCGGCACAGATACGCAGTATTTT
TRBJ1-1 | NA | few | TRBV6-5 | CASRVQGAAFF | TGTGCCAGTCGAGTTCAGGGCGCAGCTTTCTTT
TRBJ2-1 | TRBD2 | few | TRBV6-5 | CASSSSSGGGNEQFF | TGTGCCAGCAGTTCCTCTAGCGGGGGAGGTAATGAGCAGTTCTTC
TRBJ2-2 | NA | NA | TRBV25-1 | CASSDSIRERAGELFF | TGTGCCAGCAGTGACTCCATAAGGGAGCGCGCCGGGGAGCTGTTTTTT
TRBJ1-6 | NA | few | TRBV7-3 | CASSLGDNSSPLHF | TGTGCCAGCAGCTTAGGGGACAACAGTTCACCCCTCCACTTT
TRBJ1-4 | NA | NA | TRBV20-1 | CSARVPQGSEKLFF | TGCAGTGCTAGAGTACCCCAGGGAAGTGAAAAACTGTTTTTT
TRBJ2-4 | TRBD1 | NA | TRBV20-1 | CSATRDRLAKNIQYF | TGCAGTGCTACCCGGGACAGGCTAGCCAAAAACATTCAGTACTTC
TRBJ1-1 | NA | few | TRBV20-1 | CSASGHSYTEAFF | TGCAGTGCCTCGGGACATTCCTACACTGAAGCTTTCTTT
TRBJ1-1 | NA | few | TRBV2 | CARSRTLNTEAFF | TGTGCGAGGAGTCGAACACTGAACACTGAAGCTTTCTTT
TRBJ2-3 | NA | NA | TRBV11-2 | CASSSAGGDTQYF | TGTGCCAGCAGCTCTGCTGGGGGAGATACGCAGTATTTT
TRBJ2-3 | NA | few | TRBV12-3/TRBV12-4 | CASSFSGSRTDTQYF | TGTGCCAGCAGTTTCTCAGGGAGTAGGACAGATACGCAGTATTTT
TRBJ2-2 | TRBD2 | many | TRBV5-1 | CASSLILAGGTGELFF | TGCGCCAGCAGCTTGATACTAGCGGGAGGAACCGGGGAGCTGTTTTTT
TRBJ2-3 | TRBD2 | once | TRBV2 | CTSSSQTSGGLTDTQYF | TGTACCAGCAGTTCCCAGACTAGCGGGGGTTTAACAGATACGCAGTATTTT
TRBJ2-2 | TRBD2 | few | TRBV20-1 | CSARRPGTSDTGELFF | TGCAGTGCTAGACGACCCGGGACTAGCGACACCGGGGAGCTGTTTTTT
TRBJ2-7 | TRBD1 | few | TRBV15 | CATSRGFGTGAYEQYF | TGTGCCACCAGCAGAGGCTTTGGGACAGGGGCCTACGAGCAGTACTTC
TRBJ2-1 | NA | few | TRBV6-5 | CASSYGGDEQFF | TGTGCCAGCAGCTACGGTGGGGATGAGCAGTTCTTC